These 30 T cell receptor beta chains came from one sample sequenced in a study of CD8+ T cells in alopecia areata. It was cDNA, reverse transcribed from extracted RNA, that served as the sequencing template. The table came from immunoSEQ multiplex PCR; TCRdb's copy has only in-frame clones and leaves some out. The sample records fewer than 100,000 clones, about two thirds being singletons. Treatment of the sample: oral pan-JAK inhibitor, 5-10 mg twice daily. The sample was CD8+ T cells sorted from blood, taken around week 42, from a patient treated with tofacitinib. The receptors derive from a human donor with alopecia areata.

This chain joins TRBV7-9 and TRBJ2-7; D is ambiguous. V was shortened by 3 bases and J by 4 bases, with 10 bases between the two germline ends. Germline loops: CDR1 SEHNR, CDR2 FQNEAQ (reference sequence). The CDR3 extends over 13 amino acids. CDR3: CASSLQITYEQYF. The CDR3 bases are TGTGCCAGCAGCTTGCAGATCACTTACGAGCAGTACTTC. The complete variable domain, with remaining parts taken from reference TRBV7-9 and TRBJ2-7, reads DTGVSQNPRHKITKRGQNVTFRCDPISEHNRLYWYRQTLGQGPEFLTYFQNEAQLEKSRLLSDRFSAERPKGSFSTLEIQRTEQGDSAMYLCASSLQITYEQYFGPGTRLTVT.

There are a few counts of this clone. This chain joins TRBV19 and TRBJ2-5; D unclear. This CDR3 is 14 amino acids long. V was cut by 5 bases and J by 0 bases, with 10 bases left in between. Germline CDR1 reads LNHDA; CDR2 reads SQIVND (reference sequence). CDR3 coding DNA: TGTGCCAGTAGTCCAGACACGTACCAAGAGACCCAGTACTTC. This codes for CASSPDTYQETQYF.

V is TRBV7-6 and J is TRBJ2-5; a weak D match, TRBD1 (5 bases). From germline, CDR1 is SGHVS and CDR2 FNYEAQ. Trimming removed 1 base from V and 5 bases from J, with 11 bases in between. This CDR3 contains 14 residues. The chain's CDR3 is CASSLEAGWETQYF. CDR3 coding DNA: TGTGCCAGCAGCTTAGAGGCAGGGTGGGAGACCCAGTACTTC. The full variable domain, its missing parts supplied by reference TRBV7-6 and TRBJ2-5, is GAGVSQSPRYKVTKRGQDVALRCDPISGHVSLYWYRQALGQGPEFLTYFNYEAQQDKSGLPNDRFSAERPEGSISTLTIQRTEQRDSAMYRCASSLEAGWETQYFGPGTRLLVL.

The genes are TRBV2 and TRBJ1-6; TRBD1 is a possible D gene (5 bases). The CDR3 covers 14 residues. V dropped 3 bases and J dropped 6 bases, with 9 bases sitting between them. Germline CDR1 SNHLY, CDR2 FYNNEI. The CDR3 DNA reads TGTGCCAGCAGTGAGAGGGGCGGTAATTCACCCCTCCACTTT. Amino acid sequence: CASSERGGNSPLHF.

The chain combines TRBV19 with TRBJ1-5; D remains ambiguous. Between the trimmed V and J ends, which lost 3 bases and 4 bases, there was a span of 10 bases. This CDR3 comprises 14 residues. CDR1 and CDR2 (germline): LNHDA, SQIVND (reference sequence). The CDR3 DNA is TGTGCCAGTAGTATCCGGGAAATGAATCAGCCCCAGCATTTT. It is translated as CASSIREMNQPQHF.

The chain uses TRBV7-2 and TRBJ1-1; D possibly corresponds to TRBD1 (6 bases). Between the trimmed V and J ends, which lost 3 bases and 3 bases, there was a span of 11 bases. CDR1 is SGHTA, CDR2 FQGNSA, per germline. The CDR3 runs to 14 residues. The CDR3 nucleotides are TGTGCCAGCAGCTTCGGGACACTTCACACTGAAGCTTTCTTT. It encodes CASSFGTLHTEAFF.

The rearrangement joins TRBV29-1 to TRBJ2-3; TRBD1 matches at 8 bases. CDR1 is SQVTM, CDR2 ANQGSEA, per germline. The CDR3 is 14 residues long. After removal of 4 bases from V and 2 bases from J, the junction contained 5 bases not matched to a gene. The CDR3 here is CSVGDRGYTDTQYF. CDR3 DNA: TGCAGCGTTGGCGACAGGGGATACACAGATACGCAGTATTTT.

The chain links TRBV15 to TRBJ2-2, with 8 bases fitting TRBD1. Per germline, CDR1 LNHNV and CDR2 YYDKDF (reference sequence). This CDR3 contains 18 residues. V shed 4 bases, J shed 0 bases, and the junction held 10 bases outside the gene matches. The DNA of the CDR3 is TGTGCCACCAGCATGGTTCCGGGACAGGCGACGAACACCGGGGAGCTGTTTTTT. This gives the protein CATSMVPGQATNTGELFF. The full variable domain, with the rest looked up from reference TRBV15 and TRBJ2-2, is DAMVIQNPRYQVTQFGKPVTLSCSQTLNHNVMYWYQQKSSQAPKLLFHYYDKDFNNEADTPDNFQSRRPNTSFCFLDIRSPGLGDTAMYLCATSMVPGQATNTGELFFGEGSRLTVL.

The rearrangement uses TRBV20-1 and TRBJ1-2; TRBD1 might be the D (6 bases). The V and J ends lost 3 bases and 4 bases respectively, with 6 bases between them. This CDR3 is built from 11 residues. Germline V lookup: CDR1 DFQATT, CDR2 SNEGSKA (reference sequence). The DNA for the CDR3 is TGCAGTGCTAGGACAGGCTATGGCTACACCTTC. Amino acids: CSARTGYGYTF.

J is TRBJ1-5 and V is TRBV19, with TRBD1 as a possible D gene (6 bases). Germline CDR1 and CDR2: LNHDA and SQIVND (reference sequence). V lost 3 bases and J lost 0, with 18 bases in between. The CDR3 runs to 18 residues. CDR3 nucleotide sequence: TGTGCCAGTAGTATGGCGCTGACAGGACGGGATAGCAATCAGCCCCAGCATTTT. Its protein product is CASSMALTGRDSNQPQHF. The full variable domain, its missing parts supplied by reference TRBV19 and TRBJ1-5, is DGGITQSPKYLFRKEGQNVTLSCEQNLNHDAMYWYRQDPGQGLRLIYYSQIVNDFQKGDIAEGYSVSREKKESFPLTVTSAQKNPTAFYLCASSMALTGRDSNQPQHFGDGTRLSIL.

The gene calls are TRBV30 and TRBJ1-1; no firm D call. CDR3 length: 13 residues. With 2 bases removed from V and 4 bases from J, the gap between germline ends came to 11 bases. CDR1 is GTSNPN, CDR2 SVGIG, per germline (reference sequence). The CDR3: CAWSQVSSTEAFF. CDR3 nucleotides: TGTGCCTGGAGTCAAGTTAGTAGCACTGAAGCTTTCTTT.

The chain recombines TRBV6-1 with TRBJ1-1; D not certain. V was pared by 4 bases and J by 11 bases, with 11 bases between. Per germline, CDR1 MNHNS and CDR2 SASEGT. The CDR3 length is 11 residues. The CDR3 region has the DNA TGTGCCAGCAGTGTTGGACGAGGGGCTTTCTTT. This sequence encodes CASSVGRGAFF.

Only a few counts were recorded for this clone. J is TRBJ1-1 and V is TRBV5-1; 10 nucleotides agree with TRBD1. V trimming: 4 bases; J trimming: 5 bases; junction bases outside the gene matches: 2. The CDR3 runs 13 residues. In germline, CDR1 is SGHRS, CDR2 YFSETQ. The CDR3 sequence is CASSGTGATEAFF. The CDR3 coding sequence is TGCGCCAGCAGCGGGACAGGGGCGACTGAAGCTTTCTTT.

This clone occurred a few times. CDR3 bases: TGTGCCAGCAGCCCCCGGGGCCACCGAGCAGATACGCAGTATTTT. Translated, it gives CASSPRGHRADTQYF. V gene TRBV13 combines with J gene TRBJ2-3, with D possibly being TRBD1 or TRBD2 (5 bases each). Germline V gives CDR1 PRHDT, CDR2 FYEKMQ (reference sequence). Trimming removed 5 bases at V and 4 bases at J, with 16 bases between. The CDR3 runs to 15 residues.

CDR3 nucleotide sequence: TGTGCCAGCAGCCCGACAGGGGGCGCCCACAATGAGCAGTTCTTC. It encodes CASSPTGGAHNEQFF. The chain has TRBV11-2 and TRBJ2-1; TRBD1 matches 10 bases. The CDR3 sequence is 15 residues long. Germline values: CDR1 SGHAT, CDR2 FQNNGV. V lost 5 bases and J lost 5; bases outside the gene matches: 6.

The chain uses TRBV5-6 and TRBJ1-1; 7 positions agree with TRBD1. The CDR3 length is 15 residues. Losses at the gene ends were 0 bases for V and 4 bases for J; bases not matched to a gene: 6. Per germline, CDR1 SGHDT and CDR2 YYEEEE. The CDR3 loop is CASSLGQGLGTEAFF. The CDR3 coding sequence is TGTGCCAGCAGCTTGGGACAGGGATTGGGCACTGAAGCTTTCTTT.

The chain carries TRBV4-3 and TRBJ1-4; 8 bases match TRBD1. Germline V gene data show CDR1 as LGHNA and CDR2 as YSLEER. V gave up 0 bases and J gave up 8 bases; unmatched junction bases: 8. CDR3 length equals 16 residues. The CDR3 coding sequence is TGCGCCAGCAGCCAAGATCGCCAGGGGGCAAGGGAAAAACTGTTTTTT. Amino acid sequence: CASSQDRQGAREKLFF.

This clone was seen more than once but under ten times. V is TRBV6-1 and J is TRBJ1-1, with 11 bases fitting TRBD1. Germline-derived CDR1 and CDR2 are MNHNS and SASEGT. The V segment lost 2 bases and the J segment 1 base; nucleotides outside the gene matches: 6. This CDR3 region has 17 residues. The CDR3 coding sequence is TGTGCCAGCAGTGAATCCCGGGACAGGGGGTGGAACACTGAAGCTTTCTTT. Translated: CASSESRDRGWNTEAFF.

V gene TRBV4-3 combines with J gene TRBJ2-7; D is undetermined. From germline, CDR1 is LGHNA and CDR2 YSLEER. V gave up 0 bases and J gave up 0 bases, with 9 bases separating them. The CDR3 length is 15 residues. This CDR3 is CASSQDRTISYEQYF. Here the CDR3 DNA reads TGCGCCAGCAGCCAAGACAGGACGATCTCCTACGAGCAGTACTTC.

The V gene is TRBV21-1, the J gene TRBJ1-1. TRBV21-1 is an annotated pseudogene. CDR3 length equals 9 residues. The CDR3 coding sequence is TGTGCCAGCGGTGATGAAGCTTTCTTT. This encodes CASGDEAFF.

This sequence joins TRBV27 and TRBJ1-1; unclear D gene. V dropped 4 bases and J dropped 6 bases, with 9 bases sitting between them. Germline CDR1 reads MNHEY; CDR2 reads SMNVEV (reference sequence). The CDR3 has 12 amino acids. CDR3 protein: CASSSPFAEAFF. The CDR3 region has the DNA TGTGCCAGCAGTTCGCCGTTCGCTGAAGCTTTCTTT.

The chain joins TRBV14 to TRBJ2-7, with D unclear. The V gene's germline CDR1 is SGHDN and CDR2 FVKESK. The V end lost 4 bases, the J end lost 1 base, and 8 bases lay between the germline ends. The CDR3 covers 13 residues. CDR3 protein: CASSLPQSYEQYF. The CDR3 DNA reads TGTGCCAGCAGCCTCCCCCAGTCCTACGAGCAGTACTTC. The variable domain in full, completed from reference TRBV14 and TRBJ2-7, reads EAGVTQFPSHSVIEKGQTVTLRCDPISGHDNLYWYRRVMGKEIKFLLHFVKESKQDESGMPNNRFLAERTGGTYSTLKVQPAELEDSGVYFCASSLPQSYEQYFGPGTRLTVT.

CDR3 residues: CAIRDATNYEQYF. In DNA, the CDR3 is TGTGCCATCAGAGATGCTACAAACTACGAGCAGTACTTC. The rearrangement uses TRBV10-3 and TRBJ2-7; D call uncertain. Trimming left V 6 bases short and J 3 bases short, with 12 bases between. Germline V lookup: CDR1 ENHRY, CDR2 SYGVKD. The CDR3 runs 13 residues.

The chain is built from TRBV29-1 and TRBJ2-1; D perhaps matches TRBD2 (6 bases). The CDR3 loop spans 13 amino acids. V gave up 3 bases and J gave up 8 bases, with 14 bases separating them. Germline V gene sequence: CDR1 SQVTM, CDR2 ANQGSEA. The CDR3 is CSVEEGSAHEQFF. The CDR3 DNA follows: TGCAGCGTTGAGGAGGGATCGGCTCATGAGCAGTTCTTC.

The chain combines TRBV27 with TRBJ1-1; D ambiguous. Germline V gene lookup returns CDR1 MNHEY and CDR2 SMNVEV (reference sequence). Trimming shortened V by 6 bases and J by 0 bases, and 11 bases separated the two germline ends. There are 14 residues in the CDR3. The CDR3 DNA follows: TGTGCCAGCAGCTCGGTAGAAGTGAACACTGAAGCTTTCTTT. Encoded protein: CASSSVEVNTEAFF.

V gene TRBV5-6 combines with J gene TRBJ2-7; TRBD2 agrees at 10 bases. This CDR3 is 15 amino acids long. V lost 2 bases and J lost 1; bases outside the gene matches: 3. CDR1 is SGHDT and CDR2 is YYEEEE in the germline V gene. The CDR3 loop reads CASSLPSGGSYEQYF. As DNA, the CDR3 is TGTGCCAGCAGCTTACCTAGCGGGGGTTCCTACGAGCAGTACTTC.

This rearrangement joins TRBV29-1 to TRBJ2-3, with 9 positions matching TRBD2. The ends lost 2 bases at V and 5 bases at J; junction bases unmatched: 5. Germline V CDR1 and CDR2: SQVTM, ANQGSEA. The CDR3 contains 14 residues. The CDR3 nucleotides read TGCAGCGTTGAATTAGCGGGGGTTGTAGATACGCAGTATTTT. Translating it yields CSVELAGVVDTQYF.

CDR3 region: CAWGDNVNTEAFF. In DNA form, the CDR3 reads TGTGCCTGGGGGGACAACGTGAACACTGAAGCTTTCTTT. The V and J genes are TRBV30 and TRBJ1-1; D is perhaps TRBD1 (6 bases). The CDR3 length is 13 residues. V lost 5 bases and J 0 bases, leaving 10 bases between the germline ends. The germline CDR1 and CDR2 sequences are GTSNPN and SVGIG (reference sequence).

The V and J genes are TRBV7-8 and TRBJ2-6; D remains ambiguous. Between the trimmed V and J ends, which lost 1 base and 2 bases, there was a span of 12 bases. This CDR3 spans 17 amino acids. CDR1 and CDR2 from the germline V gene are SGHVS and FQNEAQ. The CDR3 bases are TGTGCCAGCAGCTTAGACGGCGGTACACCTGGGGCCAACGTCCTGACTTTC. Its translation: CASSLDGGTPGANVLTF.

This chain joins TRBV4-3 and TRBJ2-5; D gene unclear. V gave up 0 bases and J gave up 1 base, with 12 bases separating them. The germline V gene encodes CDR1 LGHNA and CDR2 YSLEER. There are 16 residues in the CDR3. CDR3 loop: CASSQDFDTPQETQYF. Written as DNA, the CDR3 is TGCGCCAGCAGCCAAGATTTTGACACCCCCCAAGAGACCCAGTACTTC.